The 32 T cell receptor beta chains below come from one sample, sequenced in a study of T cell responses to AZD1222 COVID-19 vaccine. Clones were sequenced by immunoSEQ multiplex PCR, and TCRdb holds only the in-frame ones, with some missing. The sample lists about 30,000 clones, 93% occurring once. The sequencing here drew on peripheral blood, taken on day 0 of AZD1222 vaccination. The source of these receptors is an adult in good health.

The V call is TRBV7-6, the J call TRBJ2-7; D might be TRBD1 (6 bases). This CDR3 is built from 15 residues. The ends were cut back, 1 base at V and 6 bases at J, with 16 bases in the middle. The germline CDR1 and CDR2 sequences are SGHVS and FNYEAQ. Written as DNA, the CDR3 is TGTGCCAGCAGCTTAGGGGCGGCAGGGGCTGGCGAGCAGTACTTC. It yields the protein CASSLGAAGAGEQYF.

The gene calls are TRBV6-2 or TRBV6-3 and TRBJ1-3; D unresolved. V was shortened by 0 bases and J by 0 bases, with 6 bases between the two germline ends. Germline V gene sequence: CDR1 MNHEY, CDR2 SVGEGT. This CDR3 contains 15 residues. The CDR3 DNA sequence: TGTGCCAGCAGTTACTCGGGGAGCTCTGGAAACACCATATATTTT. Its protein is CASSYSGSSGNTIYF.

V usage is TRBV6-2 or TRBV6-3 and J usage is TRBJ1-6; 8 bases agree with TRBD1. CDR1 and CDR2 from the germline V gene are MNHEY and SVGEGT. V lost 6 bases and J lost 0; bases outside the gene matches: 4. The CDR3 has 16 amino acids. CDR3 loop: CASSRTGSSYNSPLHF. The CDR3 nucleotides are TGTGCCAGCAGCCGGACAGGGAGCTCCTATAATTCACCCCTCCACTTT.

The CDR3 DNA follows: TGTGCCAGCAGCGGGGGGGGCACGACCATGAACACTGAAGCTTTCTTT. Its protein is CASSGGGTTMNTEAFF. This chain connects TRBV9 to TRBJ1-1; TRBD1 is a possible D gene (6 bases). The V end lost 3 bases, the J end lost 0 bases, and 15 bases lay between the germline ends. The CDR3 is 16 amino acids. The germline V gene encodes CDR1 SGDLS and CDR2 YYNGEE.

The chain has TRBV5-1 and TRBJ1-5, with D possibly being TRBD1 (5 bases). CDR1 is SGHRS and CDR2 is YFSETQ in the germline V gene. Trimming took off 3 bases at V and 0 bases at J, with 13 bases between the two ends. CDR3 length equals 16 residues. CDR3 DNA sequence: TGCGCCAGCAGCTGGGGGGACGCGTATAGCAATCAGCCCCAGCATTTT. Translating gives CASSWGDAYSNQPQHF.

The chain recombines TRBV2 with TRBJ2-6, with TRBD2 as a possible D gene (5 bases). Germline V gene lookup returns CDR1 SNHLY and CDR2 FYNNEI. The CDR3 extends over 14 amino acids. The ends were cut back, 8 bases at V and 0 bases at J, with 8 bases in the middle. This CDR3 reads CASRRSSGANVLTF. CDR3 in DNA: TGTGCCAGCCGGAGGAGCTCTGGGGCCAACGTCCTGACTTTC.

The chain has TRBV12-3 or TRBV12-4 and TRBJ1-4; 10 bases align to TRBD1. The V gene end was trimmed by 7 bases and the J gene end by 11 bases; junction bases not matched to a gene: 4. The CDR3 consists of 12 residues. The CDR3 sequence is CASTSDRGKLFF. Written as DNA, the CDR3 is TGTGCCAGCACTTCGGACAGGGGGAAACTGTTTTTT.

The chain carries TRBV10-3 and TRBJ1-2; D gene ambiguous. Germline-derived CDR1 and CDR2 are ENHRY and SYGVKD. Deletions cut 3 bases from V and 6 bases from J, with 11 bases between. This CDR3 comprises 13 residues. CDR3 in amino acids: CAISEPLTNGYTF. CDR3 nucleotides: TGTGCCATCAGTGAACCGCTGACAAATGGCTACACCTTC.

The CDR3 DNA reads TGTGCCAGCAGCTCGAACACCGGGGAGCTGTTTTTT. It is translated as CASSSNTGELFF. J is TRBJ2-2 and V is TRBV7-9, with D unclear. Germline lookup yields CDR1 SEHNR and CDR2 FQNEAQ (reference sequence). Trimming took off 4 bases at V and 0 bases at J, with 0 bases between the two ends. This CDR3 spans 12 amino acids. Supplemented by reference TRBV7-9 and TRBJ2-2, the full variable domain reads DTGVSQNPRHKITKRGQNVTFRCDPISEHNRLYWYRQTLGQGPEFLTYFQNEAQLEKSRLLSDRFSAERPKGSFSTLEIQRTEQGDSAMYLCASSSNTGELFFGEGSRLTVL.

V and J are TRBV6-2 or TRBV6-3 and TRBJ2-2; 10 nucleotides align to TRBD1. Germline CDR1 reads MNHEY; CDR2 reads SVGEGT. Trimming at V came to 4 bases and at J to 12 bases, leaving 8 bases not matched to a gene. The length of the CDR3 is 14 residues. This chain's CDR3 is CASSSRQGAKKLFF. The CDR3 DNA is TGTGCCAGCAGTTCTCGACAGGGGGCGAAAAAGCTGTTTTTT.

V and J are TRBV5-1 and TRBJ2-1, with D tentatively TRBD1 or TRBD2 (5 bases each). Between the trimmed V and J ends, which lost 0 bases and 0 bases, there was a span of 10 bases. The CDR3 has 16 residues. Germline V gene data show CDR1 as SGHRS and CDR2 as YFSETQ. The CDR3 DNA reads TGCGCCAGCAGCTTGGTCTGGGGGAGCTCCTACAATGAGCAGTTCTTC. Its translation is CASSLVWGSSYNEQFF.

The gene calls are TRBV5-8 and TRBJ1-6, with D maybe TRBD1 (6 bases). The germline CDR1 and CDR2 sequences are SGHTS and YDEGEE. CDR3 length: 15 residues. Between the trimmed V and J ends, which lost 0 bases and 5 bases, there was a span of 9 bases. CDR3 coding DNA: TGTGCCAGCAGCTTGGGAAGGACAGATAATTCACCCCTCCACTTT. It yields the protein CASSLGRTDNSPLHF.

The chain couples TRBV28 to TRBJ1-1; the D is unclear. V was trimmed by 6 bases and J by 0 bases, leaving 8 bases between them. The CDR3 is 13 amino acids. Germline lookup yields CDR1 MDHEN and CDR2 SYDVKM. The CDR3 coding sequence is TGTGCCAGCAGCCGCCGGATGAACACTGAAGCTTTCTTT. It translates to CASSRRMNTEAFF.

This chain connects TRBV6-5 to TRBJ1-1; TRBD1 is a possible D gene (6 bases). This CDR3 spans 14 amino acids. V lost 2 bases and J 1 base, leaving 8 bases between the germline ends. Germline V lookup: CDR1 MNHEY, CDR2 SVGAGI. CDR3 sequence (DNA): TGTGCCAGCAGTTACCAGACAGGGAACACTGAAGCTTTCTTT. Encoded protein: CASSYQTGNTEAFF.

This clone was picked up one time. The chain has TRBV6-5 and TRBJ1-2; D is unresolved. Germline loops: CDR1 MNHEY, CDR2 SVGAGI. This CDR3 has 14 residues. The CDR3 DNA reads TGTGCTACCACCCGTGGGTTAGCGAAAGATGGCTACACCTTC. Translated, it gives CATTRGLAKDGYTF.

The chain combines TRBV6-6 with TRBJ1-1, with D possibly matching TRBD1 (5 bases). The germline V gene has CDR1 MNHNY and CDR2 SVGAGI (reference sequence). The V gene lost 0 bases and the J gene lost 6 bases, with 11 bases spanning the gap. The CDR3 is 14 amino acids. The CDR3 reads CASSYSRAGAEAFF. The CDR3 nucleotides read TGTGCCAGCAGTTACTCGAGAGCGGGGGCTGAAGCTTTCTTT.

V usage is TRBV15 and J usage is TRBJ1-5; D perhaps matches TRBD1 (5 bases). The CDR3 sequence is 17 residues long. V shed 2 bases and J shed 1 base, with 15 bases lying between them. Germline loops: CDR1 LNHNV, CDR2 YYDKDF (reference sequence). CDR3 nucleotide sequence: TGTGCCACCAGCAGACTCTCTTACCGGGACAGCAATCAGCCCCAGCATTTT. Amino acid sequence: CATSRLSYRDSNQPQHF.

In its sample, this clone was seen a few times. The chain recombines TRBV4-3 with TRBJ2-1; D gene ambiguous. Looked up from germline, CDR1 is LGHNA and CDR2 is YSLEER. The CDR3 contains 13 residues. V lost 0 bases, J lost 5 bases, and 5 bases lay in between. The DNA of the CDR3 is TGCGCCAGCAGCCAAGAATTAGACAATGAGCAGTTCTTC. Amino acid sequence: CASSQELDNEQFF.

CDR3 coding DNA: TGTGCCAGCAGCTTACCGACTACCAGCTCCTACGAGCAGTACTTC. It encodes CASSLPTTSSYEQYF. This sequence joins TRBV7-8 and TRBJ2-7; D may be TRBD2 (5 bases). The length of the CDR3 is 15 residues. Germline CDR1 and CDR2: SGHVS and FQNEAQ. V was clipped by 2 bases and J by 0 bases, with 11 bases between them. Based on the CDR3 plus reference TRBV7-8 and TRBJ2-7, the full variable domain is GAGVSQSPRYKVAKRGQDVALRCDPISGHVSLFWYQQALGQGPEFLTYFQNEAQLDKSGLPSDRFFAERPEGSVSTLKIQRTQQEDSAVYLCASSLPTTSSYEQYFGPGTRLTVT.

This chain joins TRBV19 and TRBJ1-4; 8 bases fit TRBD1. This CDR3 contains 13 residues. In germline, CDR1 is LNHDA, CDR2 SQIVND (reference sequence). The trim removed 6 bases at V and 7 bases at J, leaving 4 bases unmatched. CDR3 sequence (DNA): TGTGCCAGTAGGGACAGGGTGTTTGAAAAACTGTTTTTT. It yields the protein CASRDRVFEKLFF.

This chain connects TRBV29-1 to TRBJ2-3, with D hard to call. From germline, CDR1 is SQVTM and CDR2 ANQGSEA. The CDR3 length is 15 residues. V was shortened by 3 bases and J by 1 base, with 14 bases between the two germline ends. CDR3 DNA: TGCAGCGTTGATGGCAGGCCGACTCGCACAGATACGCAGTATTTT. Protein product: CSVDGRPTRTDTQYF.

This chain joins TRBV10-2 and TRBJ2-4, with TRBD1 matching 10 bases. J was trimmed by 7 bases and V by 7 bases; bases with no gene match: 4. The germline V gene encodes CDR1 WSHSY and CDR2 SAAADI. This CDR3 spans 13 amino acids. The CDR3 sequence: CASTTGGGNIQYF. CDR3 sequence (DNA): TGCGCCAGCACGACAGGGGGCGGGAACATTCAGTACTTC.

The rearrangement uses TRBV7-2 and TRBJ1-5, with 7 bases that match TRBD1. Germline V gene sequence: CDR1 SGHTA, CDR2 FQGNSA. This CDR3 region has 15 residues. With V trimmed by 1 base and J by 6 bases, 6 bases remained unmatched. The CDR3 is CASSLVTGQRQPQHF. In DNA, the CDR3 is TGTGCCAGCAGCTTAGTGACAGGGCAGCGTCAGCCCCAGCATTTT.

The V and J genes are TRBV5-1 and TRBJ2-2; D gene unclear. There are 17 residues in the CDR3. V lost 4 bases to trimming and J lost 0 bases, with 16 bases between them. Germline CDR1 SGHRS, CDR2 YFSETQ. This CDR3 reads CASSVYLGGANTGELFF. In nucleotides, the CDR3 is TGCGCCAGCAGCGTGTATCTTGGCGGCGCGAACACCGGGGAGCTGTTTTTT.

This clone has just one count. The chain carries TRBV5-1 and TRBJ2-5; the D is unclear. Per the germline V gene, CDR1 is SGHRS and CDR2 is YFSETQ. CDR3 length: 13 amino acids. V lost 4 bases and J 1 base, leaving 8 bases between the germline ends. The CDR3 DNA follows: TGCGCCAGCAGCGTGAACAGCCAAGAGACCCAGTACTTC. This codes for CASSVNSQETQYF.

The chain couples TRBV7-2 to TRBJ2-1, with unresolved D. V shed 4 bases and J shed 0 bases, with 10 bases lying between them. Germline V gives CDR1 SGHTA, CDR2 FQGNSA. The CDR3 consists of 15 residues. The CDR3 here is CASSSLVSSYNEQFF. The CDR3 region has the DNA TGTGCCAGCAGCTCACTTGTGAGCTCCTACAATGAGCAGTTCTTC.

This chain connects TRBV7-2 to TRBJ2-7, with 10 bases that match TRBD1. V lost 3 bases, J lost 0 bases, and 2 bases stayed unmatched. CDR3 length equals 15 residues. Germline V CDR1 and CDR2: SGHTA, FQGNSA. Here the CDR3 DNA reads TGTGCCAGCAGCTTCAGACAGGGGGCCTCCTACGAGCAGTACTTC. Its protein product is CASSFRQGASYEQYF.

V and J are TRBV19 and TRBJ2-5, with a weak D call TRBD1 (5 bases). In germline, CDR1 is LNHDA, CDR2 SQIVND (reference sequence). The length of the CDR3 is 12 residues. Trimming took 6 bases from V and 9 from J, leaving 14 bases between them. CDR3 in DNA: TGTGCCAGTAGCGAAAGGGGAAATGCCCAGTACTTC. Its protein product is CASSERGNAQYF.

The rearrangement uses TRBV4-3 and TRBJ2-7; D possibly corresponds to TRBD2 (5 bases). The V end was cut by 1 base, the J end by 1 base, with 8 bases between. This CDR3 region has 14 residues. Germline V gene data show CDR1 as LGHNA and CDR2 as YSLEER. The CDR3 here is CASSQGTSSYEQYF. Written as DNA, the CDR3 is TGCGCCAGCAGCCAAGGGACTTCTTCCTACGAGCAGTACTTC.

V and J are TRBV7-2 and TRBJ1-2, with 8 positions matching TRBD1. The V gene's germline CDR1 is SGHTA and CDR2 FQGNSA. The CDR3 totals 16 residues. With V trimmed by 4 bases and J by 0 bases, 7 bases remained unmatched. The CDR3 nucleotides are TGTGCCAGCAGCTCCCAGGGGGCCGGCCCTAACTATGGCTACACCTTC. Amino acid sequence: CASSSQGAGPNYGYTF.

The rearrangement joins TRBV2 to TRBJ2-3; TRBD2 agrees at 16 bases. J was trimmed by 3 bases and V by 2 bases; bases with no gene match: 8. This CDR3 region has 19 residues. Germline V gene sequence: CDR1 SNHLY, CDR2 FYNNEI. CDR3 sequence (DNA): TGTGCCAGCAGTGAACCTCCGGGACTAGCGGGGGGGCTAACAGATACGCAGTATTTT. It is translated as CASSEPPGLAGGLTDTQYF. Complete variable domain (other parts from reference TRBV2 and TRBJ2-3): EPEVTQTPSHQVTQMGQEVILRCVPISNHLYFYWYRQILGQKVEFLVSFYNNEISEKSEIFDDQFSVERPDGSNFTLKIRSTKLEDSAMYFCASSEPPGLAGGLTDTQYFGPGTRLTVL.

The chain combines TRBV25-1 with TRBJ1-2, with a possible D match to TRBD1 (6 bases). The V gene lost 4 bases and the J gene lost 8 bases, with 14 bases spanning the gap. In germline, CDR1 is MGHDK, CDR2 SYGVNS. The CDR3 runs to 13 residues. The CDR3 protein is CASSGRDTHGYTF. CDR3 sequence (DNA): TGTGCCAGCAGTGGCCGGGACACCCACGGCTACACCTTC.